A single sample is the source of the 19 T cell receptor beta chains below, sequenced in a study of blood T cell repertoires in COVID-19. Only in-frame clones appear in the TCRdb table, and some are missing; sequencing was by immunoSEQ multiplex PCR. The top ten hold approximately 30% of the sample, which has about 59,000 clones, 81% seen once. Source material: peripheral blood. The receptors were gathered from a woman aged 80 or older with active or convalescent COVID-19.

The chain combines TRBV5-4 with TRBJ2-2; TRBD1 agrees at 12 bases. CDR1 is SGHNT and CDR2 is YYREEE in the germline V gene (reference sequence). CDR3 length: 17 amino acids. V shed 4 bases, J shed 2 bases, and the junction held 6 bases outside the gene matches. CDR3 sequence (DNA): TGTGCCAGCAGCATAGGGACAGGGGGCGGCAACACCGGGGAGCTGTTTTTT. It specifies CASSIGTGGGNTGELFF.

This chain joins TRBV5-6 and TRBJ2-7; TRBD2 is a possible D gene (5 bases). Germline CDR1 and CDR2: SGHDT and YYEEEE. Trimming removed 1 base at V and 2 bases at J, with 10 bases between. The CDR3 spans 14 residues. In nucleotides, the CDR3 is TGTGCCAGCAGCTTGACGGGGATCCCCTACGAGCAGTACTTC. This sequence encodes CASSLTGIPYEQYF. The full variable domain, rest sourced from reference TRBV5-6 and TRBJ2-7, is DAGVTQSPTHLIKTRGQQVTLRCSPKSGHDTVSWYQQALGQGPQFIFQYYEEEERQRGNFPDRFSGHQFPNYSSELNVNALLLGDSALYLCASSLTGIPYEQYFGPGTRLTVT.

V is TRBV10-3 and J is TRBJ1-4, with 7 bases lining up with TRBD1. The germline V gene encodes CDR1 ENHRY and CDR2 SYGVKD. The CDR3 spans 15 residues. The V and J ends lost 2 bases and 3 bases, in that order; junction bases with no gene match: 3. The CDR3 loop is CAISETTGANEKLFF. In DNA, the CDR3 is TGTGCCATCAGTGAGACTACAGGGGCTAATGAAAAACTGTTTTTT.

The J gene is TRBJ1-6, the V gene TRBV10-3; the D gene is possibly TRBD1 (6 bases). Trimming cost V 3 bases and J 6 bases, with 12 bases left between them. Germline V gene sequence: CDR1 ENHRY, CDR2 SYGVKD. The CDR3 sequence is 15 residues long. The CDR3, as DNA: TGTGCCATCAGTGAACGGGGGGCCGGTAATTCACCCCTCCACTTT. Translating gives CAISERGAGNSPLHF.

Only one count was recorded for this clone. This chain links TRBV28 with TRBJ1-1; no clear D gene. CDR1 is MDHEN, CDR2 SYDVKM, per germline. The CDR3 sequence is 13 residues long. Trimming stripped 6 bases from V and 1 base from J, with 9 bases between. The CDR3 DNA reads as TGTGCCAGCAGCTCACATTCGAACACTGAAGCTTTCTTT. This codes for CASSSHSNTEAFF.

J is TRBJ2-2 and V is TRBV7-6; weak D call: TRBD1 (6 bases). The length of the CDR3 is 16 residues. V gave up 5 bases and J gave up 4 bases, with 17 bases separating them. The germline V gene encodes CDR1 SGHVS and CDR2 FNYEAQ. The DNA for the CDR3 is TGTGCCAGCAGCCCAGGAGTGGACAGTATCACCGGGGAGCTGTTTTTT. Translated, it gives CASSPGVDSITGELFF.

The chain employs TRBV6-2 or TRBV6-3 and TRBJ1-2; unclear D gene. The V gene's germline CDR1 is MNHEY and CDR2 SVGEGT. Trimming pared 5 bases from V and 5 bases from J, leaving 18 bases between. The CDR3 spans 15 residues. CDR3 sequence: CASSPGRPELYGYTF. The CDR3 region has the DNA TGTGCCAGCAGTCCCGGGAGGCCAGAATTATATGGCTACACCTTC.

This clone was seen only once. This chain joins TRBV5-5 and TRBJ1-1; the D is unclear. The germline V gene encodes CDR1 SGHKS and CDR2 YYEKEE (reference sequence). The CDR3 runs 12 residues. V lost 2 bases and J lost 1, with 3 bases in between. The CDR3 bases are TGTGCCAGCAGCTTCTCGAACACTGAAGCTTTCTTT. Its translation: CASSFSNTEAFF.

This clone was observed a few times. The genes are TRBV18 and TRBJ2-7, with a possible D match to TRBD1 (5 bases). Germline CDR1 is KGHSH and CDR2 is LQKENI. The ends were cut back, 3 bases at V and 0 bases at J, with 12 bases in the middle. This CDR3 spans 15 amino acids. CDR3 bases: TGTGCCAGCTCACCGTCGGACATGGTCTCCTACGAGCAGTACTTC. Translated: CASSPSDMVSYEQYF.

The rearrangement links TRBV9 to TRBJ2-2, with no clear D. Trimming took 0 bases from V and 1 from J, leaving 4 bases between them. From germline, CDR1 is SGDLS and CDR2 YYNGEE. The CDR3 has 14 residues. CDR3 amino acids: CASSVGLNTGELFF. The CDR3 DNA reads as TGTGCCAGCAGCGTAGGACTGAACACCGGGGAGCTGTTTTTT. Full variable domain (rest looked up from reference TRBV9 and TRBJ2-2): DSGVTQTPKHLITATGQRVTLRCSPRSGDLSVYWYQQSLDQGLQFLIQYYNGEERAKGNILERFSAQQFPDLHSELNLSSLELGDSALYFCASSVGLNTGELFFGEGSRLTVL.

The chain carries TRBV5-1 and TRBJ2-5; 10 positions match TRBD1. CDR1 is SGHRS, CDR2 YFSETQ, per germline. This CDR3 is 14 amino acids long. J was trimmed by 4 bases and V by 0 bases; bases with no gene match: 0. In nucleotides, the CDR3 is TGCGCCAGCAGCTTGGGACAGGGGGCAGAGACCCAGTACTTC. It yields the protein CASSLGQGAETQYF.

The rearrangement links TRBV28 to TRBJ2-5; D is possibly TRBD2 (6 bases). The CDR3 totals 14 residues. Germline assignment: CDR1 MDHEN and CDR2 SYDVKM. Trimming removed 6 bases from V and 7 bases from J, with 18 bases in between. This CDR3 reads CASRASGGTATQYF. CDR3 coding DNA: TGTGCCAGCAGGGCGTCAGGAGGGACGGCGACCCAGTACTTC.

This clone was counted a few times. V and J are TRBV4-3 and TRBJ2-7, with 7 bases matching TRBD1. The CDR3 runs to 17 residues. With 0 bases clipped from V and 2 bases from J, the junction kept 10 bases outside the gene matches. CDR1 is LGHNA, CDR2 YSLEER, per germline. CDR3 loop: CASSQDAAGGSTYEQYF. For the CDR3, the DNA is TGCGCCAGCAGCCAAGATGCTGCAGGGGGATCCACCTACGAGCAGTACTTC.

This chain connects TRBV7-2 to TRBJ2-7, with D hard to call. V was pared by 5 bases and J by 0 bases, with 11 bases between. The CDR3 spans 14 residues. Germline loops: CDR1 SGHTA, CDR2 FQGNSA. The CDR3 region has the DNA TGTGCCAGCAGCCCCCGACGGAGCTCCTACGAGCAGTACTTC. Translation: CASSPRRSSYEQYF.

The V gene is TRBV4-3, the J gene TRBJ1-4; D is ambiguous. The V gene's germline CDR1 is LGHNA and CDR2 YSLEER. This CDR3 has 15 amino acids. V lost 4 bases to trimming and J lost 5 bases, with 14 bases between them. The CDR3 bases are TGCGCCAGCAGCCGTTCATACCGGGAGAATGAAAAACTGTTTTTT. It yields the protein CASSRSYRENEKLFF.

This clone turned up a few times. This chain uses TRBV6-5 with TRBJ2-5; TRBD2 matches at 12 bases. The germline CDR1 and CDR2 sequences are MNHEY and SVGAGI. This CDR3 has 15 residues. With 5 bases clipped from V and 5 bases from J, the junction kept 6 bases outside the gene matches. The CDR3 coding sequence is TGTGCCAGCAGTATGCTAGCGGGGGGGCAGGAGACCCAGTACTTC. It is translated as CASSMLAGGQETQYF.

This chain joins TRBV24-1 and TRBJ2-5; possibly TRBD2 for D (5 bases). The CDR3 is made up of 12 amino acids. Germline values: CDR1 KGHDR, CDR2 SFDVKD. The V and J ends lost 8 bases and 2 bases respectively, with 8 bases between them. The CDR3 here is CATKGAQETQYF. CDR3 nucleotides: TGTGCCACCAAGGGAGCACAAGAGACCCAGTACTTC.

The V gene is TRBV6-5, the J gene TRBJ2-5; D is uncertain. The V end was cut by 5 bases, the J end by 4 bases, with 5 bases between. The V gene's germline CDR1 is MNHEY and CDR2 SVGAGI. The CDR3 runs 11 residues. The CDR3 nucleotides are TGTGCCAGCAGTCTTCTAGAGACCCAGTACTTC. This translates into CASSLLETQYF.

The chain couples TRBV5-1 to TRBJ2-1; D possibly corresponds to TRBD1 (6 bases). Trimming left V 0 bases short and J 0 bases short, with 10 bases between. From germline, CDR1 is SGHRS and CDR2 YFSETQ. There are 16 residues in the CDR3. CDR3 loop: CASSLGGPSSYNEQFF. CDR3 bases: TGCGCCAGCAGCTTGGGGGGGCCGAGCTCCTACAATGAGCAGTTCTTC.